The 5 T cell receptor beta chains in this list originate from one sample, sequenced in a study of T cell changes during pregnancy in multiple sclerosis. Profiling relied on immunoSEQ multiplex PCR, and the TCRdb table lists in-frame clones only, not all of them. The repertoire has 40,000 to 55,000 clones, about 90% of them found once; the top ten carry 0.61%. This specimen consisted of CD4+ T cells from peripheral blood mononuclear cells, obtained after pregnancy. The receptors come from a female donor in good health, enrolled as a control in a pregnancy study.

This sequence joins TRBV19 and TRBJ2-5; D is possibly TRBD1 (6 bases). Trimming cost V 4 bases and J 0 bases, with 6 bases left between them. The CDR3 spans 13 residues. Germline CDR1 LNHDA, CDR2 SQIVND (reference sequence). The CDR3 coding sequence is TGTGCCAGTAGTAGGGACAACCAAGAGACCCAGTACTTC. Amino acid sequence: CASSRDNQETQYF.

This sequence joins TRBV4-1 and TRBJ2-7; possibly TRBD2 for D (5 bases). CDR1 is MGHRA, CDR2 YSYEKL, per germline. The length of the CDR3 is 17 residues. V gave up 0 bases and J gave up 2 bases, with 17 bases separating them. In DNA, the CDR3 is TGCGCCAGCAGCCAAGATCGGGGTCTAGCCCAAACCTACGAGCAGTACTTC. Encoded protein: CASSQDRGLAQTYEQYF.

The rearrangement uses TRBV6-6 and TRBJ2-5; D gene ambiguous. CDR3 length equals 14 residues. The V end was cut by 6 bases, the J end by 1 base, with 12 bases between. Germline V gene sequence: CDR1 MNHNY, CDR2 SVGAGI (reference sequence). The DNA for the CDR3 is TGTGCCAGCAGCAATAGGCGGAGCCAAGAGACCCAGTACTTC. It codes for CASSNRRSQETQYF.

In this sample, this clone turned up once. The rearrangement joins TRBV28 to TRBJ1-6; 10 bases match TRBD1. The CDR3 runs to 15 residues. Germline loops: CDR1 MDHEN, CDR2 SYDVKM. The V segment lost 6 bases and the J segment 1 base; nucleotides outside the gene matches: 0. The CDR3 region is CASRGQGSYNSPLHF. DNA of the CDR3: TGTGCCAGCAGGGGACAGGGGTCCTATAATTCACCCCTCCACTTT.

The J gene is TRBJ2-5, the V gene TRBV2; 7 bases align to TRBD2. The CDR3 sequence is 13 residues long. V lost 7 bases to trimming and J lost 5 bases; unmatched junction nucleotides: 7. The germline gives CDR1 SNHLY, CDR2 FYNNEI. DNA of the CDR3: TGTGCCAGCATGTCCAGGGAGGGGGAGACCCAGTACTTC. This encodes CASMSREGETQYF.